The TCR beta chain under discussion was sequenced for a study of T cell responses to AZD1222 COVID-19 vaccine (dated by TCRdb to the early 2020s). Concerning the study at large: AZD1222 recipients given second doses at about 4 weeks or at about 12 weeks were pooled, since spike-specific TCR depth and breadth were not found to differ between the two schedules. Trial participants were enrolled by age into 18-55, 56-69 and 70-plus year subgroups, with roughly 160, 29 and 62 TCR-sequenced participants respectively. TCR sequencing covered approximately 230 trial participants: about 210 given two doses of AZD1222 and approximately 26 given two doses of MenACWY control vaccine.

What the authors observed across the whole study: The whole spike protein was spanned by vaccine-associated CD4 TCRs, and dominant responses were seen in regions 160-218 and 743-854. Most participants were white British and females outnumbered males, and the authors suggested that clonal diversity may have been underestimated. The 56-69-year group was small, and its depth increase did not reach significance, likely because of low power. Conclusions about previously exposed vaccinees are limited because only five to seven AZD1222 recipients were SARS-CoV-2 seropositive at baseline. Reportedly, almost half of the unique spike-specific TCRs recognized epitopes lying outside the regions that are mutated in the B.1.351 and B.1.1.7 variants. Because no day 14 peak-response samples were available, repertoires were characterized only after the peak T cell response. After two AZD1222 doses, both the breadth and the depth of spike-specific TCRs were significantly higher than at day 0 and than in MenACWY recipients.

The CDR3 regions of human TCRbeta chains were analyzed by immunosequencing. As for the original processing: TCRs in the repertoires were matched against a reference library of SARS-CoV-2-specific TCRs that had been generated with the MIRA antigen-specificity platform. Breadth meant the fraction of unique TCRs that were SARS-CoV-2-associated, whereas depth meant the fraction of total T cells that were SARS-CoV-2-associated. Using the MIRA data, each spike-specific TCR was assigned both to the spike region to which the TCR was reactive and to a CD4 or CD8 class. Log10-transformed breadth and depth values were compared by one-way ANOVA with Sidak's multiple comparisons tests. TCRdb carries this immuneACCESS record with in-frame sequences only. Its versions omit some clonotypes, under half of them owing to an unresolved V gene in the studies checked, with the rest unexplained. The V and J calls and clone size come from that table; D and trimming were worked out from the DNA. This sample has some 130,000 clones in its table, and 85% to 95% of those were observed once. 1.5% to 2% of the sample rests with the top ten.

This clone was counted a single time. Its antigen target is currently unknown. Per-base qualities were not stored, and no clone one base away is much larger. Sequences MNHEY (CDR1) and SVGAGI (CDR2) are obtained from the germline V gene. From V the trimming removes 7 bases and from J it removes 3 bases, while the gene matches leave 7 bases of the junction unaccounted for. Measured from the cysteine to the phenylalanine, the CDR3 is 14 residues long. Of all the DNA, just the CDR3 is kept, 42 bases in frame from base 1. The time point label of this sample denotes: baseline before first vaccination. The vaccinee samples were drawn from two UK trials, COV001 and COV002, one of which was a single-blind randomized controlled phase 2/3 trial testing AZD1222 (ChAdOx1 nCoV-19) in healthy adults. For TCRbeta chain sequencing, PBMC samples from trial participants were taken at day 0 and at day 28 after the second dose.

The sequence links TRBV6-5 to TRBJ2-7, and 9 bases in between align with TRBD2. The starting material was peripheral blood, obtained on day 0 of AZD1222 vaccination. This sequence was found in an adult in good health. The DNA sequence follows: TGTGCCAGCAATCGAGCGGGGGGCGGCTACGAGCAGTACTTC. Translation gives CASNRAGGGYEQYF.